This T cell receptor beta chain was sequenced for a study of T cells in Graves' hyperthyroidism and ophthalmopathy. Germline CDR1 reads SGDLS; CDR2 reads YYNGEE. V was shortened by 4 bases and J by 3 bases, with 16 bases between the two germline ends. CDR3 length: 16 amino acids. Regions amplified from RNA transcripts were the TCR beta CDR3 regions. First-round RT-PCR targeting the TCR CDR3 was performed with the HTBI primer set. TCRdb processed the multiplex PCR reads anew with MiXCR; each CDR3 protein has one entry. The sample contains under 800,000 distinct CDR3 sequences, 13% to 15% of which appear only once.

The sequence was collected from a woman in her late teens or twenties with Graves' hyperthyroidism. The specimen sequenced was blood. The gene calls are TRBV9 and TRBJ2-2; no reliable D call. Here the CDR3 DNA reads TGTGCCAGCAGCTCATATCTTAGAATTGACACCGGGGAGCTGTTTTTT. Its translation: CASSSYLRIDTGELFF.